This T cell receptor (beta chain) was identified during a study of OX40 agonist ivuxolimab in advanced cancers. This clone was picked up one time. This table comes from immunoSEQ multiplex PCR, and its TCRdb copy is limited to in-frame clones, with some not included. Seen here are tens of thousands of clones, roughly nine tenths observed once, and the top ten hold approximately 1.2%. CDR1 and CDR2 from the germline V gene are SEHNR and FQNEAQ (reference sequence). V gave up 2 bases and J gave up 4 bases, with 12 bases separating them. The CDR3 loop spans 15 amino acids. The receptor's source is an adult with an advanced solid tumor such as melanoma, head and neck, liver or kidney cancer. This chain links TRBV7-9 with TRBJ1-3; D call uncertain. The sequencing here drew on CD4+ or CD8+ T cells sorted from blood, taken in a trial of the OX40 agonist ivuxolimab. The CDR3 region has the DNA TGTGCCAGCAGCTTACTTTCCAGCTTCGGAAACACCATATATTTT. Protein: CASSLLSSFGNTIYF. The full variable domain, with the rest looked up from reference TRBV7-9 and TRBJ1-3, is DTGVSQNPRHKITKRGQNVTFRCDPISEHNRLYWYRQTLGQGPEFLTYFQNEAQLEKSRLLSDRFSAERPKGSFSTLEIQRTEQGDSAMYLCASSLLSSFGNTIYFGEGSWLTVV.